Following are 2 T cell receptor beta chains from one sample sequenced in a study of molecular identifiers for immune sequencing clone quantification. One entry per CDR3 protein, called by TCRdb with MiXCR from the PCR reads. Altogether more than 250,000 distinct CDR3 sequences are present, around a fifth being singletons, with the ten largest covering more than 0.8%. Sequenced sample: naive CD8+ T cells from blood, with Jurkat cell RNA spiked in. Subset denoted: FACS-sorted CD8+CD4-CCR7+CD45RA+ naive T cells. Receptors were obtained from a human donor in good health. Some libraries in this study had Jurkat cell RNA spiked in.

Remarks on this clonotype: A much larger clone lies one base from this, so it may be a read error. The gene calls are TRBV6-2 or TRBV6-3 and TRBJ2-5, with D hard to call. Per the germline V gene, CDR1 is MNHEY and CDR2 is SVGEGT. The CDR3 consists of 15 residues. The ends were cut back, 5 bases at V and 3 bases at J, with 16 bases in the middle. This CDR3 is CASSPLNARKETQYF. CDR3 nucleotide sequence: TGTGCCAGCAGTCCCCTCAATGCCAGAAAAGAGACCCAGTACTTC.

V is TRBV29-1 and J is TRBJ2-2; the match to TRBD1 covers 9 bases. CDR1 is SQVTM, CDR2 ANQGSEA, per germline. CDR3 size: 13 residues. V lost 5 bases and J lost 6; bases outside the gene matches: 4. CDR3: CSVTGGVAGELFF. CDR3 coding DNA: TGCAGCGTTACAGGGGGCGTCGCCGGGGAGCTGTTTTTT.